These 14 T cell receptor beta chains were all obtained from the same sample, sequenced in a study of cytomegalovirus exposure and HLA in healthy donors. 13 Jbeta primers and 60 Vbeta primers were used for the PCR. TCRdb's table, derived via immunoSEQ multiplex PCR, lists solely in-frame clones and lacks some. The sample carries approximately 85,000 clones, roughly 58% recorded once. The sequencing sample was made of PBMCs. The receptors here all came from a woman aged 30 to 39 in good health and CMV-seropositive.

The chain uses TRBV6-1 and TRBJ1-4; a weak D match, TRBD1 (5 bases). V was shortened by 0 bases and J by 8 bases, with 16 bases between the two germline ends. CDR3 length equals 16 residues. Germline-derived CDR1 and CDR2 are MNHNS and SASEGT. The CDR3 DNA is TGTGCCAGCAGTGAAGCGCTTCAGAGGGGAGGGGAAAAACTGTTTTTT. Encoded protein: CASSEALQRGGEKLFF.

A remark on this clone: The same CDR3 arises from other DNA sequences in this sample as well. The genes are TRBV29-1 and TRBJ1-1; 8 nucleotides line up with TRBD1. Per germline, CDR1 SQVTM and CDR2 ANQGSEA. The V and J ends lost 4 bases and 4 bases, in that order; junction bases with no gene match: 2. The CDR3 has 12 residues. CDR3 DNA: TGCAGCGTTGTAACAGGGGGCACTGAAGCTTTCTTT. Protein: CSVVTGGTEAFF.

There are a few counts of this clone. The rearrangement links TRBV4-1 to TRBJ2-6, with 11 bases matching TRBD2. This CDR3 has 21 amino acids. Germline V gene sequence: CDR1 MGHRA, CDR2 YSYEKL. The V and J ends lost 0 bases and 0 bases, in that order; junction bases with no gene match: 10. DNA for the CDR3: TGCGCCAGCAGCCAAGAAATGGTAGCGGGGGGGACCAGCTCTGGGGCCAACGTCCTGACTTTC. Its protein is CASSQEMVAGGTSSGANVLTF.

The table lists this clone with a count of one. CDR3 in DNA: TGTGCCAGCAGCCAAGTTACCTCCACAGGGGTGTACTTC. Translating it yields CASSQVTSTGVYF. The chain couples TRBV4-2 to TRBJ2-7; TRBD1 matches at 7 bases. The CDR3 is 13 amino acids. V trimming: 1 base; J trimming: 12 bases; junction bases outside the gene matches: 9. Looked up from germline, CDR1 is LGHNA and CDR2 is YNFKEQ.

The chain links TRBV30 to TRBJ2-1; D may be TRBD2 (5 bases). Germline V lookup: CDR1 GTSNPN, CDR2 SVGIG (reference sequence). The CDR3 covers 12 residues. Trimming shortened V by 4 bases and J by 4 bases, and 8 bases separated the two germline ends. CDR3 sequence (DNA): TGTGCCTGGAACGGCGGGTACAATGAGCAGTTCTTC. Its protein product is CAWNGGYNEQFF.

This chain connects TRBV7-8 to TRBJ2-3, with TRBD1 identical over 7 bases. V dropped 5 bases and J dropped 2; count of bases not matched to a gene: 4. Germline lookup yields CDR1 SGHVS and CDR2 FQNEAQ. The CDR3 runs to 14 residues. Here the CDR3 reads CASSRGQITDTQYF. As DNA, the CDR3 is TGTGCCAGCAGCCGGGGACAGATCACAGATACGCAGTATTTT.

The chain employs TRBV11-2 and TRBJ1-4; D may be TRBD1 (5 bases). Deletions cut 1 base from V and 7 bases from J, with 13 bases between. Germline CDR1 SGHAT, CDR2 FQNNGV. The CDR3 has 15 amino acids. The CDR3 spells CASSLARGSGEKLFF. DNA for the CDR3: TGTGCCAGCAGCTTAGCCCGGGGGAGCGGTGAAAAACTGTTTTTT.

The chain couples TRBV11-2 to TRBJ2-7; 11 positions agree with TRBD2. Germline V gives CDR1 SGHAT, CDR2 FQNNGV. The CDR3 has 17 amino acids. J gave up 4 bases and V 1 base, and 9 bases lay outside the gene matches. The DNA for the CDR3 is TGTGCCAGCAGCTTAGGGGTGGGGCTAGCGGGGGGTTACGAGCAGTACTTC. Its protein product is CASSLGVGLAGGYEQYF. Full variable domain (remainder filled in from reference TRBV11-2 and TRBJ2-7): EAGVAQSPRYKIIEKRQSVAFWCNPISGHATLYWYQQILGQGPKLLIQFQNNGVVDDSQLPKDRFSAERLKGVDSTLKIQPAKLEDSAVYLCASSLGVGLAGGYEQYFGPGTRLTVT.

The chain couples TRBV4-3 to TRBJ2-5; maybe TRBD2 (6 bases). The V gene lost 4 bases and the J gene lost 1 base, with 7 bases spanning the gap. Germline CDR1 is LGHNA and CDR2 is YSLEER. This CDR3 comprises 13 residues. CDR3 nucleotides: TGCGCCAGCAGCCGAGCGGGCCAAGAGACCCAGTACTTC. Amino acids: CASSRAGQETQYF.

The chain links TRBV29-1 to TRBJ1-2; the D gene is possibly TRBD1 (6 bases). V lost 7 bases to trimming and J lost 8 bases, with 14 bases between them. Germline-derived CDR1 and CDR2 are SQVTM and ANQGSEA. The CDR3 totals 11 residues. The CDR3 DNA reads TGCAGCGCCATGGGGGCCAGGGGCTACACCTTC. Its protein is CSAMGARGYTF.

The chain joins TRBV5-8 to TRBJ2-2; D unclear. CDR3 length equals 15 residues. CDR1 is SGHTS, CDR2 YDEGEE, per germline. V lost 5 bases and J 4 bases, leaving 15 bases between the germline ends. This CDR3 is CASRAEAVITGELFF. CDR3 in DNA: TGTGCCAGCAGGGCCGAGGCGGTGATCACCGGGGAGCTGTTTTTT. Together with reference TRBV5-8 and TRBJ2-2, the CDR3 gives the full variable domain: EAGVTQSPTHLIKTRGQQATLRCSPISGHTSVYWYQQALGLGLQFLLWYDEGEERNRGNFPPRFSGRQFPNYSSELNVNALELEDSALYLCASRAEAVITGELFFGEGSRLTVL.

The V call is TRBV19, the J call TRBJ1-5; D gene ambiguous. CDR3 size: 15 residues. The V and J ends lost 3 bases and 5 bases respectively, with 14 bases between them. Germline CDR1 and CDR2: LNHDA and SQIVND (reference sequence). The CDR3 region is CASSIYPEMDQPQHF. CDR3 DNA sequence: TGTGCCAGTAGTATTTATCCTGAGATGGATCAGCCCCAGCATTTT.

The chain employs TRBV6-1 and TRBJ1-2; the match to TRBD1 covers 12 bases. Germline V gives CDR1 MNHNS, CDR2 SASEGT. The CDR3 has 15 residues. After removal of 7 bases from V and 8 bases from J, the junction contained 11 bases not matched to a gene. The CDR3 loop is CASTRGQGASQGYTF. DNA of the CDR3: TGTGCCAGCACACGGGGACAGGGGGCGTCTCAGGGCTACACCTTC.

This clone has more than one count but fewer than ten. The CDR3 region has the DNA TGTGCCAGCAGCCCGAGCTCCGGACTTAATGAAAAACTGTTTTTT. Translation gives CASSPSSGLNEKLFF. V gene TRBV7-2 combines with J gene TRBJ1-4; D gene unclear. The germline V gene encodes CDR1 SGHTA and CDR2 FQGNSA. The CDR3 consists of 15 residues. Trimming took off 5 bases at V and 4 bases at J, with 14 bases between the two ends.